A single sample gave rise to the 14 T cell receptor beta chains below, sequenced in a study of shared clonotypes between healthy human individuals. Using immunoSEQ multiplex PCR, the repertoire was profiled, and TCRdb retains in-frame clones only, with some absent. Here the sample spans 450,000 to 500,000 clones, approximately 82% being singletons. The sample consisted of PBMCs. The receptors derive from a woman between 35 and 50 years old in good health. Some clones in this sample may be carry-over from other donors' samples.

The chain joins TRBV6-5 to TRBJ1-4; D remains unclear. Germline assignment: CDR1 MNHEY and CDR2 SVGAGI. The CDR3 sequence is 14 residues long. The germline V and J ends were trimmed by 6 bases and 3 bases, with 11 bases remaining between them. The CDR3 nucleotides read TGTGCCAGCAGGCGACAAGCTGCTAATGAAAAACTGTTTTTT. Its protein is CASRRQAANEKLFF.

The V and J genes are TRBV6-1 and TRBJ2-6; D remains ambiguous. Germline CDR1 is MNHNS and CDR2 is SASEGT. V was clipped by 3 bases and J by 0 bases, with 6 bases between them. The CDR3 sequence is 15 residues long. CDR3 region: CASSDRYSGANVLTF. CDR3 nucleotide sequence: TGTGCCAGCAGTGATCGGTACTCTGGGGCCAACGTCCTGACTTTC.

This chain connects TRBV19 to TRBJ2-1; D not certain. This CDR3 is 14 amino acids long. Germline CDR1 and CDR2: LNHDA and SQIVND (reference sequence). V lost 4 bases and J 0 bases, leaving 7 bases between the germline ends. CDR3 sequence reads: CASSRQVSYNEQFF. The CDR3 bases are TGTGCCAGTAGTAGGCAGGTCTCCTACAATGAGCAGTTCTTC.

J is TRBJ2-7 and V is TRBV7-2; maybe TRBD2 (5 bases). Germline-derived CDR1 and CDR2 are SGHTA and FQGNSA. V lost 5 bases to trimming and J lost 6 bases, with 20 bases between them. The CDR3 totals 15 residues. CDR3 DNA: TGTGCCAGCAGCCCCCTAGGAAGGCTAGCCCGCGAGCAGTACTTC. Amino acids: CASSPLGRLAREQYF.

For this clone: It may be a read error: a sequence one base away is much more abundant. The V and J genes are TRBV29-1 and TRBJ1-1; D is perhaps TRBD1 (5 bases). V was pared by 5 bases and J by 11 bases, with 15 bases between. CDR3 length equals 11 residues. Looked up from germline, CDR1 is SQVTM and CDR2 is ANQGSEA. The CDR3 loop is CSVWDEGLAFF. CDR3 DNA: TGCAGCGTTTGGGACGAAGGTCTGGCTTTCTTT.

V usage is TRBV10-3 and J usage is TRBJ1-5; the D gene is possibly TRBD1 (5 bases). Germline assignment: CDR1 ENHRY and CDR2 SYGVKD. The CDR3 has 16 amino acids. With 0 bases removed from V and 1 base from J, the gap between germline ends came to 10 bases. CDR3 sequence reads: CAISESMGGSNQPQHF. The CDR3 region has the DNA TGTGCCATCAGTGAGTCGATGGGGGGGAGCAATCAGCCCCAGCATTTT.

The chain recombines TRBV29-1 with TRBJ2-5, with D perhaps given as TRBD1 or TRBD2 (5 bases each). V was pared by 3 bases and J by 5 bases, with 22 bases between. Per germline, CDR1 SQVTM and CDR2 ANQGSEA. The CDR3 is 16 amino acids. CDR3 coding DNA: TGCAGCGTTGATTTAGACAGCCCGACTTGGGGGGAGACCCAGTACTTC. It yields the protein CSVDLDSPTWGETQYF.

The rearrangement links TRBV19 to TRBJ2-7; TRBD2 matches at 13 bases. The length of the CDR3 is 16 residues. The germline CDR1 and CDR2 sequences are LNHDA and SQIVND (reference sequence). The V segment lost 6 bases and the J segment 1 base; nucleotides outside the gene matches: 6. CDR3 loop: CASSPGGLAGSYEQYF. CDR3 in DNA: TGTGCCAGTAGCCCTGGGGGACTAGCGGGGTCCTACGAGCAGTACTTC.

The gene calls are TRBV19 and TRBJ1-1; D is unresolved. Germline V gene sequence: CDR1 LNHDA, CDR2 SQIVND (reference sequence). V was clipped by 3 bases and J by 1 base, with 6 bases between them. CDR3 size: 13 residues. As DNA, the CDR3 is TGTGCCAGTAGTATTAGGGCGAACACTGAAGCTTTCTTT. Translated, it gives CASSIRANTEAFF.

This clone has a single count. The V and J genes are TRBV11-3 and TRBJ2-7; 7 nucleotides agree with TRBD2. Germline CDR1 reads SGHNT; CDR2 reads YENEEA. V was pared by 7 bases and J by 3 bases, with 27 bases of the junction left unmatched. This CDR3 contains 20 residues. This CDR3 reads CASNDLAGVLCYLALYEQYF. In nucleotides, the CDR3 is TGTGCCAGCAATGACCTGGCGGGGGTTTTATGTTACCTCGCCCTCTACGAGCAGTACTTC.

This clone was seen a single time. The chain recombines TRBV5-1 with TRBJ2-5, with D perhaps matching TRBD1 (5 bases). The germline V gene has CDR1 SGHRS and CDR2 YFSETQ. V was trimmed by 0 bases and J by 4 bases, leaving 10 bases between them. The CDR3 consists of 14 residues. CDR3 nucleotides: TGCGCCAGCAGCTTGGACAGGTTGGGAGAGACCCAGTACTTC. This codes for CASSLDRLGETQYF.

The rearrangement joins TRBV5-1 to TRBJ2-7; 9 positions match TRBD2. The CDR3 contains 14 residues. The germline V gene encodes CDR1 SGHRS and CDR2 YFSETQ. Trimming removed 5 bases from V and 4 bases from J; junction bases left unmatched: 7. The CDR3 nucleotides read TGCGCCAGCAGAATAGGTCTAGCGGGGTACGAGCAGTACTTC. Protein sequence: CASRIGLAGYEQYF.

The chain is built from TRBV6-1 and TRBJ1-6, with 8 bases matching TRBD1. The germline V gene encodes CDR1 MNHNS and CDR2 SASEGT. This CDR3 is 14 amino acids long. The junction had 9 bases not matched to a gene; V was cut back by 7 bases and J by 10 bases. Here the CDR3 reads CASTSGGADSPLHF. DNA of the CDR3: TGTGCCAGCACCTCAGGGGGCGCAGACTCACCCCTCCACTTT.

The rearrangement joins TRBV15 to TRBJ2-2; D is unresolved. The germline CDR1 and CDR2 sequences are LNHNV and YYDKDF (reference sequence). V shed 0 bases and J shed 4 bases, with 12 bases lying between them. The CDR3 has 16 amino acids. CDR3: CATSRDRESGTGELFF. CDR3 DNA sequence: TGTGCCACCAGCAGAGATCGAGAGTCGGGCACCGGGGAGCTGTTTTTT. The full variable domain, its missing parts supplied by reference TRBV15 and TRBJ2-2, is DAMVIQNPRYQVTQFGKPVTLSCSQTLNHNVMYWYQQKSSQAPKLLFHYYDKDFNNEADTPDNFQSRRPNTSFCFLDIRSPGLGDTAMYLCATSRDRESGTGELFFGEGSRLTVL.